These T cell receptor beta chains were read from a single sample in a study of OX40 agonist ivuxolimab in advanced cancers. Sequencing used immunoSEQ multiplex PCR; TCRdb keeps in-frame clones, though not all of them. The data contain around 80,000 clones, approximately 86% of them singletons. Material: CD4+ or CD8+ T cells sorted from blood, obtained in a trial of the OX40 agonist ivuxolimab. The receptors here all came from an adult with an advanced solid tumor such as melanoma, head and neck, liver or kidney cancer. Both conserved end residues are part of each CDR3. A D gene is named only where the DNA matches it firmly. Some rows have no size entry. The others give once, few or many, or a class for an expanded clone.

d_call j_call clone_size v_call cdr3_nt cdr3_aa
TRBD2 TRBJ2-3 NA TRBV19 TGTGCCAGTAGTATAGATTGGCTAGCGGGGATCACAGATACGCAGTATTTT CASSIDWLAGITDTQYF
NA TRBJ1-2 few TRBV19 TGTGCCAGTATAACCCTAGGCCAACCTGGGGCCTACACCTTC CASITLGQPGAYTF
TRBD2 TRBJ2-7 NA TRBV15 TGTGCCACCAGCGGCGGGACTAGCGGGGGGGGAAGCTCCTACGAGCAGTACTTC CATSGGTSGGGSSYEQYF
NA TRBJ2-2 NA TRBV4-1 TGCGCCAGCAGCCAAGATGTGGGCGGCGCGAACACCGGGGAGCTGTTTTTT CASSQDVGGANTGELFF
NA TRBJ1-5 NA TRBV18 TGTGCCAGCTCCTTAGGCGGAAGCAATCAGCCCCAGCATTTT CASSLGGSNQPQHF
NA TRBJ2-5 NA TRBV6-5 TGTGCCAGCAGTTTCAGTTATTCTGGGGAGACCCAGTACTTC CASSFSYSGETQYF
NA TRBJ2-7 NA TRBV14 TGTGCCAGCAGCCCGAGGGGTAGGGACTACGAGCAGTACTTC CASSPRGRDYEQYF
NA TRBJ1-1 NA TRBV21-1 TGTGCCAGCAGCAAAGAAGCAGGGGGCACTGAAGCTTTCTTT CASSKEAGGTEAFF
TRBD1 TRBJ2-6 NA TRBV2 TGTGCCAGCGGAGGACAGGTACAAGCTGGGGCCAACGTCCTGACTTTC CASGGQVQAGANVLTF
TRBD1 TRBJ2-3 few TRBV6-9 TGTGCCACCTATGAGATTCCGGGACAGGGAAGCGCAGATACGCAGTATTTT CATYEIPGQGSADTQYF
NA TRBJ1-3 NA TRBV5-8 TGTGCCAGCAGCGGGGACGTCGGAAACACCATATATTTT CASSGDVGNTIYF
NA TRBJ2-2 once TRBV13 TGTGCCAGCAGCTTACAAGGAGGATCGAACACCGGGGAGCTGTTTTTT CASSLQGGSNTGELFF
TRBD1 TRBJ2-7 NA TRBV4-3 TGCGCCAGGGACAGGGCCTCACCCGACGAGCAGTACTTC CARDRASPDEQYF
NA TRBJ1-6 NA TRBV7-2 TGTGCCAGCAGCTTTTTTACAGACCATAATTCACCCCTCCACTTT CASSFFTDHNSPLHF
TRBD1 TRBJ2-3 NA TRBV6-1 TGTGCCAGCAGACGAGACAGGGTAACAGATACGCAGTATTTT CASRRDRVTDTQYF
TRBD1 TRBJ2-3 NA TRBV29-1 TGCAGCGGGCGGACAGGGATGAACACAGATACGCAGTATTTT CSGRTGMNTDTQYF